Reported below is one T cell receptor (beta chain). Trimming took off 5 bases at V and 5 bases at J, with 21 bases between the two ends. CDR1 and CDR2 from the germline V gene are SGHAT and FQNNGV. This CDR3 region has 17 residues. Repertoires were generated with immunoSEQ multiplex PCR, while TCRdb's copy carries only in-frame clones and drops some. Of some 2.3 million clones listed, over 85% were seen once; the top ten hold under 0.45%. This sample is drawn from a study of shared clonotypes between healthy human individuals. The source material was naive CD4+ T cells from PBMCs. Regarding subset: CD45RA+ positively selected. The TCR comes from a man aged 18 to 30 in good health. Some clones in this sample may be carry-over from other donors' samples. This rearrangement joins TRBV11-2 to TRBJ2-2, with D uncertain. This CDR3 is CASSKPPSDGVTGELFF. The CDR3, as DNA: TGTGCCAGCAGCAAACCCCCTAGTGATGGAGTTACCGGGGAGCTGTTTTTT.